This T cell receptor (beta chain) was sequenced for a study of human T cells and chemical hapten exposure. Study-wide context: Diphenylcyclopropenone was administered weekly to the scalp of patients throughout the approximately 25-week study. TCR yields per sample varied, mainly owing to small pooled library volume differences.

Each CDR3 protein is one row after TCRdb ran MiXCR on the RACE reads. The sample records about 96,000 distinct CDR3 sequences, approximately 8.6% being singletons. Time point here: patch test 2, 6 weeks after DPC sensitization. As for treatment: therapeutic diphenylcyclopropenone sensitization with weekly scalp DPC. This clonotype was seen at least ten times. What it binds is not known. From germline, CDR1 is SNHLY and CDR2 FYNNEI. The ends were cut back, 7 bases at V and 4 bases at J, with 7 bases in the middle. The CDR3 is 12 residues long. Findings and limits, study-wide: The donors suffered from alopecia, so their immune response may not match that of healthy people. Among expanded TCRs, significantly more large CDR3 similarity clusters formed than among controls.

V usage is TRBV2 and J usage is TRBJ2-2; TRBD2 might be the D (6 bases). Sequenced here: whole blood, sampled in connection with sensitization to the hapten diphenylcyclopropenone (DPC). This sequence was found in a woman aged 40 to 55 with alopecia areata. Some clones in this sample may be carry-over from other donors' samples. In nucleotides, the CDR3 is TGTGCCAGCACCGGGGGCACCGGGGAGCTGTTTTTT. Encoded protein: CASTGGTGELFF.